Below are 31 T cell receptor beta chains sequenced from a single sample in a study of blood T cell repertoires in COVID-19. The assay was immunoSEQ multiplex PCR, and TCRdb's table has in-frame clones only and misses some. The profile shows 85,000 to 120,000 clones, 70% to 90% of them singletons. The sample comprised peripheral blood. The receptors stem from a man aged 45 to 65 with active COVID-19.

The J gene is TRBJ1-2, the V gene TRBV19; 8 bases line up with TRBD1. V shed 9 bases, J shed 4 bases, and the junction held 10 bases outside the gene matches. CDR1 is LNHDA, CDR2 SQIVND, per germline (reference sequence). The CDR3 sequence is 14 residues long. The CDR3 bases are TGTGCCAGCCCCCCAGGGGGCGGAGGCTATGGCTACACCTTC. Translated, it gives CASPPGGGGYGYTF.

CDR3 sequence (DNA): TGTGCCAGCAGCTTAGGAGCCGGGACAGGGAAGCGCGAGCAGTACTTC. Protein product: CASSLGAGTGKREQYF. The chain is built from TRBV7-6 and TRBJ2-7; TRBD1 matches at 9 bases. This CDR3 has 16 residues. Germline assignment: CDR1 SGHVS and CDR2 FNYEAQ. The V gene end was trimmed by 1 base and the J gene end by 6 bases; junction bases not matched to a gene: 10.

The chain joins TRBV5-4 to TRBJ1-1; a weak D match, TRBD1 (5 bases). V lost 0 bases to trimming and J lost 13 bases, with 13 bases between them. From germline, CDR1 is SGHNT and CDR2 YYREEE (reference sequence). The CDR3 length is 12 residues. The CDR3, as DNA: TGTGCCAGCAGCTTGGGAGAGGGAGGGGATTTCTTT. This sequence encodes CASSLGEGGDFF.

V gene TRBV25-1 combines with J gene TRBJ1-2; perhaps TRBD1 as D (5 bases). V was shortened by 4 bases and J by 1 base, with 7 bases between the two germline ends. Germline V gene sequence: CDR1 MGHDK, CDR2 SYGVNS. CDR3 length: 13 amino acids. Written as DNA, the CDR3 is TGTGCCAGCAGTGTCGGGGGTAACTATGGCTACACCTTC. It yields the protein CASSVGGNYGYTF.

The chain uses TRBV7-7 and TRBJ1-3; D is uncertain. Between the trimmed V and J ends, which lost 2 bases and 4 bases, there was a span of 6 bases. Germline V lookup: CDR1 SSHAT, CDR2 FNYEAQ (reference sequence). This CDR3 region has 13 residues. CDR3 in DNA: TGTGCCAGCAGCTTAACAGCCGGAAACACCATATATTTT. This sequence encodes CASSLTAGNTIYF.

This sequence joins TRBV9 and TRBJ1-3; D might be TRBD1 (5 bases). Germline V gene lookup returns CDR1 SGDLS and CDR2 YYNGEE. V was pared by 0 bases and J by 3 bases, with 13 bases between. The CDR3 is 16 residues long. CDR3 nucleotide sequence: TGTGCCAGCAGCGTAGCACGCCAGGGCATTGGAAACACCATATATTTT. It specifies CASSVARQGIGNTIYF.

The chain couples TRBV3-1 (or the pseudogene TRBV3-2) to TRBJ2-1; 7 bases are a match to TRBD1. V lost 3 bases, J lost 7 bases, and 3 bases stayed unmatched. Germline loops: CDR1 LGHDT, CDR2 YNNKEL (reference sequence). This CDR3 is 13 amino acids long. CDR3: CASSHQTGNEQFF. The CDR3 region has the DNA TGTGCCAGCAGCCACCAGACAGGGAATGAGCAGTTCTTC.

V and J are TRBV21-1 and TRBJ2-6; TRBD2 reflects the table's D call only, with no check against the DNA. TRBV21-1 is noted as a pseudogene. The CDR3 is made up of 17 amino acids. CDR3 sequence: CASRMHLATTKSGVLTF. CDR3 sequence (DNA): TGTGCCAGCAGGATGCATCTAGCTACAACAAAGTCGGGCGTCCTGACTTTC.

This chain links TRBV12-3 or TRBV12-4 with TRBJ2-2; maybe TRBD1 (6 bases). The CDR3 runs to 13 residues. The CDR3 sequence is CGTGILNTGELFF. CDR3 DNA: TGTGGAACAGGGATTTTGAACACCGGGGAGCTGTTTTTT.

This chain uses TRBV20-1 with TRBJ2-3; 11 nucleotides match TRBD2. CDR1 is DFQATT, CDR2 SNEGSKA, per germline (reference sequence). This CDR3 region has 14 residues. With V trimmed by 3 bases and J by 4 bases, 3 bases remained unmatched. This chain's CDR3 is CSASRLAGSDTQYF. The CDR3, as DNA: TGCAGTGCTAGTCGACTAGCGGGGTCAGATACGCAGTATTTT.

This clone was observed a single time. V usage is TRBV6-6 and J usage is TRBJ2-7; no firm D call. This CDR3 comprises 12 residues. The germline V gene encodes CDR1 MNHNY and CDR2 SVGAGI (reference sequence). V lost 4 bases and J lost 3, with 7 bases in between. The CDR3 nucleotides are TGTGCCAGCAGTTCAGAAATCTACGAGCAGTACTTC. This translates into CASSSEIYEQYF.

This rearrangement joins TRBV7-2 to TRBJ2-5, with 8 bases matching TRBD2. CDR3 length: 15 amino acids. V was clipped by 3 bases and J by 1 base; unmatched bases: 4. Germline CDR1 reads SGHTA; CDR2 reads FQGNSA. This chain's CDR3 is CASSFASGPQETQYF. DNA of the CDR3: TGTGCCAGCAGCTTCGCTAGCGGGCCCCAAGAGACCCAGTACTTC.

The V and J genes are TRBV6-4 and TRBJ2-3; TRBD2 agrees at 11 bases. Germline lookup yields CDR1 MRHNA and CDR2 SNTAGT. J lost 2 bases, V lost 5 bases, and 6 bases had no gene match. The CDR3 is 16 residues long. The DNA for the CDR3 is TGTGCCAGCAGTCCTCTAGCGGGGGGTAACACAGATACGCAGTATTTT. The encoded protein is CASSPLAGGNTDTQYF.

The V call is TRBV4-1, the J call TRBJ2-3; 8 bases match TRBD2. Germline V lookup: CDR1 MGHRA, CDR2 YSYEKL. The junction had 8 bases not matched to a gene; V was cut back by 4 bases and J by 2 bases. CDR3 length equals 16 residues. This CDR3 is CASSLGTSSVTDTQYF. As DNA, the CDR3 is TGCGCCAGCAGCCTCGGGACTAGTTCGGTCACAGATACGCAGTATTTT.

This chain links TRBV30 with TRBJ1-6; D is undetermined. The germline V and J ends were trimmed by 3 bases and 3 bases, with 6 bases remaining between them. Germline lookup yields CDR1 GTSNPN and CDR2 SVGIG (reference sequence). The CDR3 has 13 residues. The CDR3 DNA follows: TGTGCCTGGAGGGGAGGCTATAATTCACCCCTCCACTTT. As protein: CAWRGGYNSPLHF.

CDR3 residues: CASSLQVGTSGGAAETQYF. The CDR3 DNA follows: TGCGCCAGCAGCTTACAAGTTGGGACTAGCGGGGGGGCCGCGGAGACCCAGTACTTC. V gene TRBV5-1 combines with J gene TRBJ2-5; 16 bases are shared with TRBD2. The CDR3 consists of 19 residues. V was pared by 2 bases and J by 5 bases, with 12 bases of the junction left unmatched. Germline-derived CDR1 and CDR2 are SGHRS and YFSETQ.

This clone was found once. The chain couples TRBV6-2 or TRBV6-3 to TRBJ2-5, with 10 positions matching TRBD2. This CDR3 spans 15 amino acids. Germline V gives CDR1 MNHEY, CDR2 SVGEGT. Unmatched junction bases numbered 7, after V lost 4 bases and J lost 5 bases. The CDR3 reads CASSLSLAGAETQYF. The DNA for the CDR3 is TGTGCCAGCAGTTTAAGCCTAGCGGGGGCTGAGACCCAGTACTTC.

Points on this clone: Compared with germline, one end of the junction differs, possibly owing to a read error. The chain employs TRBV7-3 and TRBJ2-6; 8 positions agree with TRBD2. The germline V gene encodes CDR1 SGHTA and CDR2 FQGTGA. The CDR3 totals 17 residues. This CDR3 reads CASSVTGTSSGANVLTF. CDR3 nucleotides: TGTGCCAGCAGCGTAACCGGGACTAGCTCTGGGGCCAACGTCCTGACTTTC.

The CDR3 region is CASSTLATQYF. In nucleotides, the CDR3 is TGTGCCAGTAGTACCTTAGCGACGCAGTATTTT. The rearrangement joins TRBV19 to TRBJ2-3, with a tentative D call TRBD2 (5 bases). The germline V gene has CDR1 LNHDA and CDR2 SQIVND (reference sequence). The V and J ends lost 4 bases and 9 bases respectively, with 8 bases between them. CDR3 length: 11 residues.

The chain's CDR3 is CASTGQGNTEAFF. CDR3 DNA sequence: TGCGCCAGCACCGGACAGGGGAACACTGAAGCTTTCTTT. The chain employs TRBV5-1 and TRBJ1-1; TRBD1 matches at 8 bases. J gave up 1 base and V 6 bases, and 2 bases lay outside the gene matches. Germline CDR1 SGHRS, CDR2 YFSETQ. The CDR3 loop spans 13 amino acids.

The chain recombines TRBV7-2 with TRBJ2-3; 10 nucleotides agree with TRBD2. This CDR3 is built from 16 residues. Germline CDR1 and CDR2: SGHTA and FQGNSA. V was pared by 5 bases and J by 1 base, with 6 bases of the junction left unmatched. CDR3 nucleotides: TGTGCCAGCAGCGGGATGACTAGCGGGCGCACAGATACGCAGTATTTT. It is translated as CASSGMTSGRTDTQYF.

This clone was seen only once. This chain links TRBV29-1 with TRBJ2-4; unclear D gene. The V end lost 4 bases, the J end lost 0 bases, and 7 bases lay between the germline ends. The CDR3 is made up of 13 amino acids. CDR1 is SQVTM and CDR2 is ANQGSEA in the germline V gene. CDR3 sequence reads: CSVVDLAKNIQYF. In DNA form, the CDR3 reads TGCAGCGTTGTAGATCTAGCCAAAAACATTCAGTACTTC.

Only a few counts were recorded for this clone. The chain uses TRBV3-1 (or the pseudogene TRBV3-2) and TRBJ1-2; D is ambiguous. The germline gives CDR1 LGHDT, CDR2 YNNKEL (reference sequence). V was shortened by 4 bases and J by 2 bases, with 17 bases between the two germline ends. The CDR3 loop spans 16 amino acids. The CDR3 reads CASSLRGNRSNYGYTF. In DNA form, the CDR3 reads TGTGCCAGCAGCCTCAGAGGGAACAGAAGCAACTATGGCTACACCTTC.

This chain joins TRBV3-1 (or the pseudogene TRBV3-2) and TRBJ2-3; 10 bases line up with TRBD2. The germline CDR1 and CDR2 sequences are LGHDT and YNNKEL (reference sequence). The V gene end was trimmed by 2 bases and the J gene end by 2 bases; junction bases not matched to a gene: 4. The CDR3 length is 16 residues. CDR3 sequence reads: CASSQPAGGNTDTQYF. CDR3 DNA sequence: TGTGCCAGCAGCCAACCAGCGGGGGGGAACACAGATACGCAGTATTTT.

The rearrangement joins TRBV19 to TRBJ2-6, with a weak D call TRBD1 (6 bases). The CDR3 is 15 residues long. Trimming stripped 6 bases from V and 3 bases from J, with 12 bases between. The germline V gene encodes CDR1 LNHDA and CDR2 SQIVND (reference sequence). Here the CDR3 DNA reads TGTGCCAGTAGGAGACAGGTCTTTGGGGCCAACGTCCTGACTTTC. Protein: CASRRQVFGANVLTF.

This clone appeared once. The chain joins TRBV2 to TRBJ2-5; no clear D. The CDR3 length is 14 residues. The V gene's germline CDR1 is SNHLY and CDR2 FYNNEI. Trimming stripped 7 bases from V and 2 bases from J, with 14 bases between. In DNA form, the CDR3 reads TGTGCCAGCAAATCAGGCCTGTTACAAGAGACCCAGTACTTC. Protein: CASKSGLLQETQYF. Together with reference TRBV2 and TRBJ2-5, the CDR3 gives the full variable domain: EPEVTQTPSHQVTQMGQEVILRCVPISNHLYFYWYRQILGQKVEFLVSFYNNEISEKSEIFDDQFSVERPDGSNFTLKIRSTKLEDSAMYFCASKSGLLQETQYFGPGTRLLVL.

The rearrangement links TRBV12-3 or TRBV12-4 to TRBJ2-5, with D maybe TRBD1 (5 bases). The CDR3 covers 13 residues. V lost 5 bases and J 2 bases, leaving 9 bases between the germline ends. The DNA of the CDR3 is TGTGCCAGCAGTCCGGACAATCAAGAGACCCAGTACTTC. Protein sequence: CASSPDNQETQYF.

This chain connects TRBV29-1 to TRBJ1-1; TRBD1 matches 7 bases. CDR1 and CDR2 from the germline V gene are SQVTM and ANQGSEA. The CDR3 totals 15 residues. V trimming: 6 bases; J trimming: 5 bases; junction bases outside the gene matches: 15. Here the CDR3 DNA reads TGCAGCGTGTTGTCTCTGCATACAGGGGAAACTGAAGCTTTCTTT. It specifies CSVLSLHTGETEAFF.

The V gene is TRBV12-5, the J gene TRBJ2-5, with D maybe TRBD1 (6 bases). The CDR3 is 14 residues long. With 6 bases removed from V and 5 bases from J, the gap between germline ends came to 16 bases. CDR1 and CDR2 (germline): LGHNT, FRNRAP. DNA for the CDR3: TGTGCTAGTGGATCTACAGGGACAAGGGAGACCCAGTACTTC. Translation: CASGSTGTRETQYF.

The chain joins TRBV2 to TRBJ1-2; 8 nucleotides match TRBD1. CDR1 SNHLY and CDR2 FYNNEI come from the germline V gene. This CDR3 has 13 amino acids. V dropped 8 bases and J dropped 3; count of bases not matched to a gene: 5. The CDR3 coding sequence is TGTGCCAGCGCAACAGGGGGGTACTATGGCTACACCTTC. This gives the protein CASATGGYYGYTF.

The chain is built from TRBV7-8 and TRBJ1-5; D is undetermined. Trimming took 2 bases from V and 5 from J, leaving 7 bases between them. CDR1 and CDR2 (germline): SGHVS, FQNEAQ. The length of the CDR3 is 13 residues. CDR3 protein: CASSLRLDQPQHF. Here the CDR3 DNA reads TGTGCCAGCAGCTTACGGTTGGATCAGCCCCAGCATTTT.